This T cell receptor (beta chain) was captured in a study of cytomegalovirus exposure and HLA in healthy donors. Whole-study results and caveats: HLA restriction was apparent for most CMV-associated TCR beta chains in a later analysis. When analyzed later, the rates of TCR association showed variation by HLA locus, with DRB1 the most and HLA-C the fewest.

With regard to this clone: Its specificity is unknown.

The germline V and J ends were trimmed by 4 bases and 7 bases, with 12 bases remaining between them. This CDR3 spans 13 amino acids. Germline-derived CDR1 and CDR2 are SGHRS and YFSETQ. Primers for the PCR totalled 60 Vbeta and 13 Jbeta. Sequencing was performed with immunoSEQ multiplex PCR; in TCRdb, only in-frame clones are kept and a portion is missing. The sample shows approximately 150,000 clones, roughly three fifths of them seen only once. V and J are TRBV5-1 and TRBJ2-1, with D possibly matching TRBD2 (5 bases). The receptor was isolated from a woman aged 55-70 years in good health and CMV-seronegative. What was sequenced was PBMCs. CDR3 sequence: CASSPNSENEQFF. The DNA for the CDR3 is TGCGCCAGCAGCCCCAATAGCGAGAATGAGCAGTTCTTC.